The entry that follows covers one TCR beta chain sequence. Its cognate antigen is unknown. This specimen comes from a study of T cells expressing NK-cell markers. About the research overall: Eight donors were sequenced, seven testing HCMV-seropositive and one testing seronegative.

Study results and caveats: A range of about 1.0-8% of CD8+ T cells consisted of dominant NKG2C+ clonotypes in several donors.

The CDR3 spans 16 residues. Looked up from germline, CDR1 is SGHRS and CDR2 is YFSETQ. TCRdb reanalyzed the 5' RACE reads, giving one entry per CDR3 protein sequence and no DNA. The sample data list 400,000 or so distinct CDR3 sequences. This receptor was obtained from a woman between 50 and 59 years old in good health. Sequencing input: blood T cells: a sorted CD56 or NKG2C T cell subset, CD4+ or CD8+ T cells, or bulk PBMC T cells (not recorded which). This rearrangement joins TRBV5-1 to TRBJ2-1; TCRdb indicates TRBD2, and absent DNA this call remains unverified. CDR3: CASSYPRGLAGNEQFF. Complete variable domain (other parts from reference TRBV5-1 and TRBJ2-1): KAGVTQTPRYLIKTRGQQVTLSCSPISGHRSVSWYQQTPGQGLQFLFEYFSETQRNKGNFPGRFSGRQFSNSRSEMNVSTLELGDSALYLCASSYPRGLAGNEQFFGPGTRLTVL.